This T cell receptor (beta chain) was captured in a study of OX40 agonist ivuxolimab in advanced cancers. General study findings and limits: At 0.1 to 3.0 mg/kg, clonal expansion of CD4+ and CD8+ blood T cells had occurred by week 6. CD8+ T cells were the subset that, on average, had more expanded clones than CD4+. Those patients achieving a partial response at 0.1-3.0 mg/kg showed among the lowest clonal expansion.

Remarks on this clone: Its antigen remains unknown.

Baseline was the first blood sampling point, followed by cycle 4 day 1 and cycle 7 day 1. Repertoires were generated with immunoSEQ multiplex PCR, while TCRdb's copy carries only in-frame clones and drops some. The data hold around 68,000 clones, with roughly 85% observed a single time. CDR3 size: 16 residues. Germline V gene data show CDR1 as SEHNR and CDR2 as FQNEAQ (reference sequence). The chain has TRBV7-9 and TRBJ2-5, with 12 bases aligning to TRBD2. The DNA end lines up better with TRBJ2-7; the J call may be wrong. The sample was CD4+ or CD8+ T cells sorted from blood, taken in a trial of the OX40 agonist ivuxolimab. This clonotype originated in an adult with an advanced solid tumor such as melanoma, head and neck, liver or kidney cancer. CDR3 nucleotide sequence: TGTGCCAGCAGCTTAGCACTAGCGGGAGGCTTCTACGAGCAGTACTTC. It yields the protein CASSLALAGGFYEQYF.